This TCR beta chain was obtained from a study of T cells in Graves' hyperthyroidism and ophthalmopathy. Ophthalmopathy patients showed a Clinical Activity Score of at least 3, NOSPECS grade of at least 4 and duration under 3 months. Uncontrolled infection, other autoimmune disease, pregnancy or lactation excluded patients. RNA transcripts provided the source from which TCR beta CDR3 regions were amplified. The primer set for the first-round RT-PCR of the TCR CDR3 was HTBI. TCRdb processed the multiplex PCR reads anew with MiXCR; each CDR3 protein has one entry. Here the sample spans hundreds of thousands of distinct CDR3 sequences, roughly a fifth being singletons. This clonotype was seen a few times. Its specificity is unknown. The germline gives CDR1 SGDLS, CDR2 YYNGEE. Deletions cut 0 bases from V and 5 bases from J, with 11 bases between. The CDR3 is 15 amino acids. The study, taken as a whole, reports: Ophthalmopathy was model-predicted a median roughly 6.5 months pre-onset.

This receptor was taken from a man aged 45-60 years with Graves' ophthalmopathy. The sample comprised blood. The chain joins TRBV9 to TRBJ2-2, with D possibly TRBD1 on 6 matching bases. For the CDR3, the DNA is TGTGCCAGCAGCGTAGGAGGGGGAGAGACCGGGGAGCTGTTTTTT. Translated: CASSVGGGETGELFF. Using reference TRBV9 and TRBJ2-2 for the parts outside the CDR3, the full variable domain is DSGVTQTPKHLITATGQRVTLRCSPRSGDLSVYWYQQSLDQGLQFLIQYYNGEERAKGNILERFSAQQFPDLHSELNLSSLELGDSALYFCASSVGGGETGELFFGEGSRLTVL.